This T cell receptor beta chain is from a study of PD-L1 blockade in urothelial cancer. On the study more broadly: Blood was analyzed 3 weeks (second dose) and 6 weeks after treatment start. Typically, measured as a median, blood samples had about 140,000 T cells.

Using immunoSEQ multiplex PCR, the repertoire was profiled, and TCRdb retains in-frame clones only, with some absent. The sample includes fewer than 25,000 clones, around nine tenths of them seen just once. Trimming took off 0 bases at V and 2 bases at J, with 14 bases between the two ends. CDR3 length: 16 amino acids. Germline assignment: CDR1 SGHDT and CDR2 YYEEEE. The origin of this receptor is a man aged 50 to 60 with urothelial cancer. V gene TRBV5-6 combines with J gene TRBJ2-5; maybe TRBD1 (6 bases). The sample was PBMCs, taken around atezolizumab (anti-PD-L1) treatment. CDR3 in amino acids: CASSLVGGNEQETQYF. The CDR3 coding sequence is TGTGCCAGCAGCTTGGTAGGGGGTAACGAACAAGAGACCCAGTACTTC.